These 30 T cell receptor beta chains were all obtained from the same sample, sequenced in a study of shared clonotypes between healthy human individuals. Naive CD8 cells lacked CD45RO and underwent positive selection for CCR7, leaving out terminally differentiated effector memory CD45RA+ cells. Repertoires were generated with immunoSEQ multiplex PCR, while TCRdb's copy carries only in-frame clones and drops some. The table has roughly 850,000 clones, approximately 97% seen once. The sample was naive CD8+ T cells sorted from blood. The source is a man aged 25-40 years in good health.

This chain joins TRBV29-1 and TRBJ2-7; TRBD2 is a possible D gene (6 bases). The CDR3 has 15 residues. V was clipped by 1 base and J by 2 bases, with 15 bases between them. The V gene's germline CDR1 is SQVTM and CDR2 ANQGSEA. The CDR3 protein is CSVEGAEGRAYEQYF. The CDR3 bases are TGCAGCGTTGAAGGAGCGGAGGGACGGGCCTACGAGCAGTACTTC.

This chain uses TRBV29-1 with TRBJ2-7; D is ambiguous. V lost 5 bases to trimming and J lost 4 bases, with 15 bases between them. CDR3 length: 13 residues. Per germline, CDR1 SQVTM and CDR2 ANQGSEA. The CDR3 loop is CSVRIGIPYEQYF. The CDR3, as DNA: TGCAGCGTTCGGATTGGCATCCCTTACGAGCAGTACTTC.

The rearrangement links TRBV9 to TRBJ2-7; D is unclear. The CDR3 is made up of 14 amino acids. Germline CDR1 SGDLS, CDR2 YYNGEE. The ends were cut back, 3 bases at V and 0 bases at J, with 10 bases in the middle. The CDR3 sequence is CASSASGFSYEQYF. CDR3 coding DNA: TGTGCCAGCAGCGCCTCTGGATTCTCCTACGAGCAGTACTTC. Based on the CDR3 plus reference TRBV9 and TRBJ2-7, the full variable domain is DSGVTQTPKHLITATGQRVTLRCSPRSGDLSVYWYQQSLDQGLQFLIQYYNGEERAKGNILERFSAQQFPDLHSELNLSSLELGDSALYFCASSASGFSYEQYFGPGTRLTVT.

The V gene is TRBV27, the J gene TRBJ2-7; D is perhaps TRBD1 or TRBD2 (7 bases each). Germline V gene sequence: CDR1 MNHEY, CDR2 SMNVEV (reference sequence). The CDR3 runs to 19 residues. V shed 6 bases and J shed 4 bases, with 31 bases lying between them. CDR3 DNA: TGTGCCAGCAGCACTCCCCGCAGGGGGGGGCACGGTGGAGGGTACGAGCAGTACTTC. Protein: CASSTPRRGGHGGGYEQYF.

J is TRBJ2-7 and V is TRBV7-6; the match to TRBD2 covers 9 bases. This CDR3 has 13 residues. With V trimmed by 5 bases and J by 5 bases, 4 bases remained unmatched. Germline values: CDR1 SGHVS, CDR2 FNYEAQ. In nucleotides, the CDR3 is TGTGCCAGCAGCCCGGGACTAGCCAACGAGCAGTACTTC. This encodes CASSPGLANEQYF.

J is TRBJ2-7 and V is TRBV7-9, with 8 bases matching TRBD2. Germline lookup yields CDR1 SEHNR and CDR2 FQNEAQ (reference sequence). The CDR3 is 16 amino acids. Losses at the gene ends were 4 bases for V and 2 bases for J; bases not matched to a gene: 10. DNA for the CDR3: TGTGCCAGCAGCTCCCCCCAGGGCGGGGGGACCTACGAGCAGTACTTC. It specifies CASSSPQGGGTYEQYF. Together with reference TRBV7-9 and TRBJ2-7, the CDR3 gives the full variable domain: DTGVSQNPRHKITKRGQNVTFRCDPISEHNRLYWYRQTLGQGPEFLTYFQNEAQLEKSRLLSDRFSAERPKGSFSTLEIQRTEQGDSAMYLCASSSPQGGGTYEQYFGPGTRLTVT.

V and J are TRBV15 and TRBJ2-3; D is undetermined. Germline V gene sequence: CDR1 LNHNV, CDR2 YYDKDF (reference sequence). The CDR3 is 13 residues long. Trimming cost V 5 bases and J 2 bases, with 8 bases left between them. In DNA, the CDR3 is TGTGCCACCAGCCCAGGACCCACAGATACGCAGTATTTT. The encoded protein is CATSPGPTDTQYF.

This chain connects TRBV7-6 to TRBJ2-2; tentatively, D is TRBD2 (5 bases). The V gene's germline CDR1 is SGHVS and CDR2 FNYEAQ. The V end was cut by 5 bases, the J end by 1 base, with 17 bases between. This CDR3 has 17 amino acids. CDR3 sequence reads: CASSHDGETRNTGELFF. CDR3 nucleotide sequence: TGTGCCAGCAGCCACGATGGGGAGACCAGGAACACCGGGGAGCTGTTTTTT.

The chain joins TRBV6-5 to TRBJ2-7; D perhaps matches TRBD1 (6 bases). V lost 8 bases and J lost 1, with 21 bases in between. The CDR3 is 16 amino acids. Germline V lookup: CDR1 MNHEY, CDR2 SVGAGI. The CDR3 sequence: CASGSVPGHLSYEQYF. Written as DNA, the CDR3 is TGTGCCAGCGGTTCTGTACCGGGACACTTGTCCTACGAGCAGTACTTC.

V is TRBV15 and J is TRBJ2-7, with 9 bases aligning to TRBD1. CDR3 length: 15 amino acids. Trimming took 5 bases from V and 3 from J; bases not matched to a gene: 8. The germline V gene has CDR1 LNHNV and CDR2 YYDKDF (reference sequence). This CDR3 is CATSDPGQGIYEQYF. The CDR3 DNA is TGTGCCACCAGCGATCCGGGACAGGGTATCTACGAGCAGTACTTC.

The chain uses TRBV27 and TRBJ1-2; D call uncertain. V lost 6 bases to trimming and J lost 6 bases, with 11 bases between them. Germline V gene lookup returns CDR1 MNHEY and CDR2 SMNVEV (reference sequence). The CDR3 is 12 amino acids. The CDR3 sequence: CASSPEGDGYTF. The CDR3 DNA reads as TGTGCCAGCAGCCCGGAGGGCGATGGCTACACCTTC.

The chain links TRBV30 to TRBJ2-7; 7 nucleotides agree with TRBD1. CDR3 size: 13 residues. Germline V gene lookup returns CDR1 GTSNPN and CDR2 SVGIG (reference sequence). The junction had 8 bases not matched to a gene; V was cut back by 3 bases and J by 6 bases. The CDR3 DNA sequence: TGTGCCTGGAGCTGGGACAGTCTGGGCGAGCAGTACTTC. Translated: CAWSWDSLGEQYF.

V is TRBV9 and J is TRBJ2-1; TRBD2 is a possible D gene (6 bases). The germline V gene has CDR1 SGDLS and CDR2 YYNGEE. V lost 1 base, J lost 7 bases, and 9 bases lay in between. CDR3 length equals 13 residues. The DNA for the CDR3 is TGTGCCAGCAGCGTAAGTGGGAGGAATGAGCAGTTCTTC. Its protein is CASSVSGRNEQFF.

The chain has TRBV6-6 and TRBJ2-2, with 10 bases aligning to TRBD1. The V and J ends lost 5 bases and 8 bases, in that order; junction bases with no gene match: 5. Germline V gene data show CDR1 as MNHNY and CDR2 as SVGAGI (reference sequence). The CDR3 has 14 amino acids. The chain's CDR3 is CASSLGQGQGELFF. CDR3 DNA sequence: TGTGCCAGCAGTCTGGGACAGGGGCAGGGGGAGCTGTTTTTT.

The chain couples TRBV27 to TRBJ1-1, with D unclear. Germline V gives CDR1 MNHEY, CDR2 SMNVEV (reference sequence). The V end lost 3 bases, the J end lost 4 bases, and 18 bases lay between the germline ends. The CDR3 totals 16 residues. The CDR3: CASSFSTHSTRTEAFF. The CDR3 bases are TGTGCCAGCAGTTTTTCGACGCATAGTACCCGCACTGAAGCTTTCTTT.

The V gene is TRBV28, the J gene TRBJ2-3; 8 bases line up with TRBD2. The CDR3 loop spans 15 amino acids. The ends lost 4 bases at V and 5 bases at J; junction bases unmatched: 8. Germline V gene data show CDR1 as MDHEN and CDR2 as SYDVKM. The CDR3 protein is CASSYGREAIDTQYF. Written as DNA, the CDR3 is TGTGCCAGCAGTTACGGGAGGGAAGCGATAGATACGCAGTATTTT.

This chain uses TRBV25-1 with TRBJ2-7; 9 bases line up with TRBD2. V trimming: 5 bases; J trimming: 1 base; junction bases outside the gene matches: 6. This CDR3 region has 15 residues. Germline V gene lookup returns CDR1 MGHDK and CDR2 SYGVNS. CDR3 loop: CASSYSGRGSYEQYF. The CDR3 coding sequence is TGTGCCAGCAGTTATAGCGGGAGAGGGTCCTACGAGCAGTACTTC.

J is TRBJ1-3 and V is TRBV5-6; TRBD1 is a possible D gene (6 bases). CDR1 is SGHDT, CDR2 YYEEEE, per germline. This CDR3 spans 16 amino acids. The V and J ends lost 2 bases and 0 bases respectively, with 12 bases between them. The CDR3 reads CASSFSDRSSGNTIYF. The DNA for the CDR3 is TGTGCCAGCAGCTTCTCCGACAGGAGCTCTGGAAACACCATATATTTT.

J is TRBJ2-7 and V is TRBV7-9; TRBD2 aligns across 9 bases. CDR1 is SEHNR and CDR2 is FQNEAQ in the germline V gene (reference sequence). The CDR3 spans 16 residues. V dropped 5 bases and J dropped 3; count of bases not matched to a gene: 11. Written as DNA, the CDR3 is TGTGCCAGCAGCCCTCAGGGGGGACTAGCTAGCTACGAGCAGTACTTC. Translation: CASSPQGGLASYEQYF.

The V and J genes are TRBV30 and TRBJ2-1; possibly TRBD1 for D (6 bases). V lost 3 bases to trimming and J lost 7 bases, with 10 bases between them. CDR1 and CDR2 from the germline V gene are GTSNPN and SVGIG (reference sequence). CDR3 length equals 12 residues. CDR3 nucleotides: TGTGCCTGGAGCCTAACAGGGAATGAGCAGTTCTTC. This translates into CAWSLTGNEQFF.

Worth noting for this clone: The same CDR3 is also encoded by other DNA sequences in this sample. The genes are TRBV9 and TRBJ2-1; D gene uncertain. CDR3 length: 11 amino acids. CDR1 SGDLS and CDR2 YYNGEE come from the germline V gene. V was pared by 0 bases and J by 7 bases, with 2 bases between. CDR3 sequence reads: CASSVANEQFF. The DNA for the CDR3 is TGTGCCAGCAGCGTAGCGAATGAGCAGTTCTTC.

As to this clone: One junction end disagrees with the germline gene, perhaps due to a read error. The chain joins TRBV2 to TRBJ1-2; 7 bases are a match to TRBD1. This CDR3 is built from 16 residues. The germline CDR1 and CDR2 sequences are SNHLY and FYNNEI. In DNA form, the CDR3 reads TGTGCCAGCAGAGGTGAATGGACAGGCCGAAACTATGGCTACACCTTT. Translated: CASRGEWTGRNYGYTF. The whole variable domain, remainder taken from reference TRBV2 and TRBJ1-2, is EPEVTQTPSHQVTQMGQEVILRCVPISNHLYFYWYRQILGQKVEFLVSFYNNEISEKSEIFDDQFSVERPDGSNFTLKIRSTKLEDSAMYFCASRGEWTGRNYGYTFGSGTRLTVV.

The chain has TRBV2 and TRBJ2-3, with unresolved D. Germline V gene data show CDR1 as SNHLY and CDR2 as FYNNEI. The CDR3 totals 13 residues. The V end was cut by 8 bases, the J end by 4 bases, with 13 bases between. CDR3 in DNA: TGTGCCAGCTGGGGTAGTATGGCAGATACGCAGTATTTT. It is translated as CASWGSMADTQYF. Combining the CDR3 with reference TRBV2 and TRBJ2-3 gives the whole variable domain EPEVTQTPSHQVTQMGQEVILRCVPISNHLYFYWYRQILGQKVEFLVSFYNNEISEKSEIFDDQFSVERPDGSNFTLKIRSTKLEDSAMYFCASWGSMADTQYFGPGTRLTVL.

This chain uses TRBV28 with TRBJ2-3; possible D gene TRBD1, 5 bases. Germline loops: CDR1 MDHEN, CDR2 SYDVKM. The CDR3 covers 17 residues. The V and J ends lost 2 bases and 1 base respectively, with 16 bases between them. The CDR3 loop reads CASSLRLGRVGTDTQYF. In DNA, the CDR3 is TGTGCCAGCAGTTTACGCTTGGGCAGGGTCGGCACAGATACGCAGTATTTT.

In its sample, this clone was seen once. This chain links TRBV7-9 with TRBJ2-7; TRBD2 aligns across 11 bases. Looked up from germline, CDR1 is SEHNR and CDR2 is FQNEAQ (reference sequence). The CDR3 is made up of 15 amino acids. The V gene end was trimmed by 2 bases and the J gene end by 5 bases; junction bases not matched to a gene: 5. This chain's CDR3 is CASSLSSGRGDEQYF. The CDR3 DNA reads as TGTGCCAGCAGCTTAAGTAGCGGGAGGGGTGACGAGCAGTACTTC.

The V and J genes are TRBV7-9 and TRBJ2-5; TRBD2 matches at 7 bases. V trimming: 1 base; J trimming: 1 base; junction bases outside the gene matches: 6. Germline lookup yields CDR1 SEHNR and CDR2 FQNEAQ (reference sequence). The CDR3 spans 16 residues. CDR3 residues: CASSLGAGVRQETQYF. Here the CDR3 DNA reads TGTGCCAGCAGCTTAGGGGCGGGAGTCCGCCAAGAGACCCAGTACTTC.

V gene TRBV4-1 combines with J gene TRBJ2-7; weak D call: TRBD1 (6 bases). Germline CDR1 reads MGHRA; CDR2 reads YSYEKL. The germline V and J ends were trimmed by 3 bases and 0 bases, with 15 bases remaining between them. This CDR3 has 16 residues. The CDR3 coding sequence is TGCGCCAGCAGCCAGGAAGACAGGAGCTACTCCTACGAGCAGTACTTC. This encodes CASSQEDRSYSYEQYF.

In its sample, this clone was seen once. The chain joins TRBV14 to TRBJ2-7; no reliable D call. Germline V gene data show CDR1 as SGHDN and CDR2 as FVKESK. CDR3 size: 13 residues. The V and J ends lost 0 bases and 4 bases respectively, with 7 bases between them. The CDR3 loop is CASSQERHYEQYF. The CDR3 coding sequence is TGTGCCAGCAGCCAAGAACGGCATTACGAGCAGTACTTC.

The gene calls are TRBV7-9 and TRBJ1-1; 7 bases map to TRBD1. Looked up from germline, CDR1 is SEHNR and CDR2 is FQNEAQ (reference sequence). CDR3 size: 14 residues. The trim removed 2 bases at V and 5 bases at J, leaving 5 bases unmatched. CDR3 in DNA: TGTGCCAGCAGCTTAACCACCAGGGGGACTGAAGCTTTCTTT. This sequence encodes CASSLTTRGTEAFF.

The chain carries TRBV6-5 and TRBJ2-1; the match to TRBD1 covers 9 bases. Germline V gene data show CDR1 as MNHEY and CDR2 as SVGAGI. The J segment lost 4 bases and the V segment lost 6 bases, leaving 7 bases of the junction unmatched. This CDR3 is built from 15 residues. The CDR3 region is CASRPGTGLYNEQFF. Written as DNA, the CDR3 is TGTGCCAGCAGGCCCGGGACAGGGCTGTACAATGAGCAGTTCTTC.